The clone carrying this T cell receptor beta chain was observed once. Terminally differentiated effector memory CD45RA+ cells were excluded from the naive CD8 cells, which were CD45RO-negative and positively selected for CCR7. V lost 7 bases, J lost 2 bases, and 18 bases lay in between. This CDR3 has 16 amino acids. Clones were sequenced by immunoSEQ multiplex PCR, and TCRdb holds only the in-frame ones, with some missing. The table lists over 800,000 clones, more than 85% of them singletons. The data were obtained in a study of shared clonotypes between healthy human individuals. Specimen: naive CD8+ T cells sorted from blood. The chain couples TRBV23-1 to TRBJ2-1; a possible D gene is TRBD2 (6 bases). TRBV23-1 is known as an ORF, though its function is uncertain. This receptor was obtained from a man under 40 in good health. In nucleotides, the CDR3 is TGCGCCAGCATCGGGGAGATAGGGAGGCCCTACAATGAGCAGTTCTTC. It specifies CASIGEIGRPYNEQFF.